The 14 T cell receptor beta chains presented below share a single source sample, sequenced in a study of blood T cell repertoires in COVID-19. Sequencing used immunoSEQ multiplex PCR; TCRdb keeps in-frame clones, though not all of them. The sample shows 150,000 or so clones, roughly 78% of them seen only once. Sequenced material: PBMCs or T cells enriched from blood (not recorded which). The receptors come from a woman aged 45 to 65 who had recovered from COVID-19.

The chain links TRBV30 to TRBJ2-4; D perhaps matches TRBD1 (6 bases). V was cut by 3 bases and J by 0 bases, with 12 bases left in between. This CDR3 comprises 15 residues. Germline V gene lookup returns CDR1 GTSNPN and CDR2 SVGIG (reference sequence). CDR3 loop: CAWRETGLAKNIQYF. The CDR3, as DNA: TGTGCCTGGAGAGAGACAGGACTAGCCAAAAACATTCAGTACTTC.

This chain connects TRBV6-5 to TRBJ1-2, with D uncertain. The CDR3 runs 12 residues. Deletions cut 5 bases from V and 0 bases from J, with 4 bases between. CDR1 is MNHEY and CDR2 is SVGAGI in the germline V gene. CDR3 in DNA: TGTGCCAGCAGTCAGACTAACTATGGCTACACCTTC. Amino acids: CASSQTNYGYTF.

This chain joins TRBV4-1 and TRBJ1-5, with TRBD1 as a possible D gene (6 bases). In germline, CDR1 is MGHRA, CDR2 YSYEKL. The length of the CDR3 is 13 residues. Trimming cost V 9 bases and J 7 bases, with 16 bases left between them. The DNA for the CDR3 is TGCGCCAGGAGAGACAGGACGGGACAGCCCCAGCATTTT. Its protein is CARRDRTGQPQHF.

J is TRBJ2-7 and V is TRBV24-1; D perhaps matches TRBD1 (5 bases). CDR3 length: 14 amino acids. Germline values: CDR1 KGHDR, CDR2 SFDVKD. With 4 bases removed from V and 5 bases from J, the gap between germline ends came to 14 bases. The DNA for the CDR3 is TGTGCCACCAGTGACCCCTCAGGGCTCAACGAGCAGTACTTC. Its translation: CATSDPSGLNEQYF.

The chain uses TRBV7-8 and TRBJ2-7; weak D call: TRBD2 (5 bases). Germline loops: CDR1 SGHVS, CDR2 FQNEAQ. The CDR3 covers 15 residues. With 1 base removed from V and 3 bases from J, the gap between germline ends came to 13 bases. The DNA for the CDR3 is TGTGCCAGCAGCTTAGAGGGAGCACGCCTCTACGAGCAGTACTTC. Translated, it gives CASSLEGARLYEQYF. Using reference TRBV7-8 and TRBJ2-7 for the parts outside the CDR3, the full variable domain is GAGVSQSPRYKVAKRGQDVALRCDPISGHVSLFWYQQALGQGPEFLTYFQNEAQLDKSGLPSDRFFAERPEGSVSTLKIQRTQQEDSAVYLCASSLEGARLYEQYFGPGTRLTVT.

V usage is TRBV20-1 and J usage is TRBJ1-5; D remains unclear. This CDR3 comprises 14 residues. Germline V lookup: CDR1 DFQATT, CDR2 SNEGSKA (reference sequence). The V gene lost 3 bases and the J gene lost 2 bases, with 11 bases spanning the gap. For the CDR3, the DNA is TGCAGTGCTAGTGCTAGGAAGGGCAATCAGCCCCAGCATTTT. It codes for CSASARKGNQPQHF.

This clone was seen only once. V gene TRBV11-1 combines with J gene TRBJ2-7; 8 nucleotides match TRBD1. V gave up 4 bases and J gave up 6 bases; unmatched junction bases: 8. CDR3 length: 14 residues. CDR1 SGHAT and CDR2 FQDESV come from the germline V gene (reference sequence). CDR3 residues: CASSSPGTGGEQYF. The CDR3 DNA sequence: TGTGCCAGCAGCTCCCCCGGGACAGGAGGCGAGCAGTACTTC.

The table lists this clone with many counts. V is TRBV21-1 and J is TRBJ1-2; the DNA was not used to check the table's D call, TRBD1. TRBV21-1 is a pseudogene. The CDR3 has 14 residues. The CDR3 loop is CASSGAVANYGYTF. CDR3 nucleotide sequence: TGTGCCAGCTCAGGGGCGGTAGCTAACTATGGCTACACCTTC.

V usage is TRBV10-3 and J usage is TRBJ1-4; TRBD1 agrees at 12 bases. The CDR3 sequence is 17 residues long. V lost 8 bases to trimming and J lost 7 bases; unmatched junction nucleotides: 14. CDR1 is ENHRY and CDR2 is SYGVKD in the germline V gene. The CDR3 sequence: CAIRPGQGAGETEKLFF. The CDR3 region has the DNA TGTGCCATCCGCCCGGGACAGGGGGCCGGCGAGACTGAAAAACTGTTTTTT.

This clone was observed once. V usage is TRBV5-1 and J usage is TRBJ1-1, with a tentative D call TRBD1 (6 bases). V lost 0 bases, J lost 1 base, and 10 bases lay in between. This CDR3 is built from 15 residues. Germline V gives CDR1 SGHRS, CDR2 YFSETQ. Written as DNA, the CDR3 is TGCGCCAGCAGCTTGGGGGCAGGGGAGAACACTGAAGCTTTCTTT. Translated, it gives CASSLGAGENTEAFF.

The V gene is TRBV30, the J gene TRBJ1-5; D might be TRBD1 (5 bases). CDR1 and CDR2 (germline): GTSNPN, SVGIG (reference sequence). The CDR3 has 15 residues. Trimming took off 2 bases at V and 0 bases at J, with 11 bases between the two ends. CDR3 sequence reads: CAWSTGHLSNQPQHF. Here the CDR3 DNA reads TGTGCCTGGAGTACCGGACACCTTAGCAATCAGCCCCAGCATTTT. Combining the CDR3 with reference TRBV30 and TRBJ1-5 gives the whole variable domain SQTIHQWPATLVQPVGSPLSLECTVEGTSNPNLYWYRQAAGRGLQLLFYSVGIGQISSEVPQNLSASRPQDRQFILSSKKLLLSDSGFYLCAWSTGHLSNQPQHFGDGTRLSIL.

The chain joins TRBV10-3 to TRBJ2-3; 10 positions match TRBD2. The CDR3 is made up of 16 amino acids. J gave up 4 bases and V 3 bases, and 7 bases lay outside the gene matches. The V gene's germline CDR1 is ENHRY and CDR2 SYGVKD. This CDR3 reads CAISDGLAGESDTQYF. CDR3 DNA: TGTGCCATCAGTGATGGCCTAGCGGGGGAGTCAGATACGCAGTATTTT.

This chain joins TRBV7-9 and TRBJ1-1; 10 positions agree with TRBD1. V lost 7 bases to trimming and J lost 11 bases; unmatched junction nucleotides: 19. CDR3 length: 16 residues. Germline V gives CDR1 SEHNR, CDR2 FQNEAQ (reference sequence). This CDR3 reads CASTGARQGAAPRAFF. In DNA form, the CDR3 reads TGTGCCAGCACAGGGGCTCGACAGGGGGCCGCCCCCCGGGCTTTCTTT.

The chain links TRBV2 to TRBJ1-1, with D hard to call. Germline CDR1 reads SNHLY; CDR2 reads FYNNEI. This CDR3 contains 14 residues. Trimming removed 8 bases at V and 3 bases at J, with 16 bases between. The CDR3: CASGAQVGDTEAFF. In DNA, the CDR3 is TGTGCCAGCGGCGCCCAGGTGGGTGACACTGAAGCTTTCTTT. The entire variable domain, with the rest obtained from reference TRBV2 and TRBJ1-1, is as follows: EPEVTQTPSHQVTQMGQEVILRCVPISNHLYFYWYRQILGQKVEFLVSFYNNEISEKSEIFDDQFSVERPDGSNFTLKIRSTKLEDSAMYFCASGAQVGDTEAFFGQGTRLTVV.